The 24 T cell receptor beta chains presented below share a single source sample, sequenced in a study of blood T cell repertoires in COVID-19. This table comes from immunoSEQ multiplex PCR, and its TCRdb copy is limited to in-frame clones, with some not included. The sample contains about 150,000 clones, approximately 91% of which appear only once. Sequencing was carried out using peripheral blood. All receptors derive from a man aged 18 to 35 with COVID-19, enrolled during active disease.

The chain is built from TRBV28 and TRBJ2-1, with 8 bases fitting TRBD2. This CDR3 is 17 amino acids long. V trimming: 5 bases; J trimming: 3 bases; junction bases outside the gene matches: 12. Germline V gene data show CDR1 as MDHEN and CDR2 as SYDVKM. Written as DNA, the CDR3 is TGTGCCAGCAGTGGGAACGGGAGGGATTTCAGCTACAATGAGCAGTTCTTC. The encoded protein is CASSGNGRDFSYNEQFF.

The CDR3 sequence: CASSRAGTYTEAFF. As DNA, the CDR3 is TGTGCCAGCAGTCGGGCGGGTACGTACACTGAAGCTTTCTTT. V usage is TRBV2 and J usage is TRBJ1-1; unclear D gene. The CDR3 has 14 residues. Looked up from germline, CDR1 is SNHLY and CDR2 is FYNNEI. Between the trimmed V and J ends, which lost 5 bases and 3 bases, there was a span of 13 bases.

This clone was found a few times. The CDR3 loop reads CASSLLTQRQSYEQYF. In nucleotides, the CDR3 is TGTGCCAGCAGTTTATTGACGCAGAGACAGTCCTACGAGCAGTACTTC. This chain links TRBV28 with TRBJ2-7; possibly TRBD1 for D (5 bases). The CDR3 is 16 residues long. The V gene's germline CDR1 is MDHEN and CDR2 SYDVKM. V was cut by 1 base and J by 1 base, with 14 bases left in between.

V is TRBV14 and J is TRBJ2-7; D not certain. This CDR3 spans 14 amino acids. The germline CDR1 and CDR2 sequences are SGHDN and FVKESK. V was pared by 0 bases and J by 1 base, with 7 bases between. CDR3 nucleotides: TGTGCCAGCAGCCAAGATTTCAGTTCCTACGAGCAGTACTTC. This codes for CASSQDFSSYEQYF.

This clone was seen once. The V call is TRBV5-4, the J call TRBJ1-1; D is perhaps TRBD1 (6 bases). CDR1 SGHNT and CDR2 YYREEE come from the germline V gene (reference sequence). V lost 0 bases to trimming and J lost 0 bases, with 18 bases between them. CDR3 length: 18 residues. This CDR3 is CASSLAEGGGRVNTEAFF. The CDR3 DNA follows: TGTGCCAGCAGCTTGGCCGAGGGGGGGGGTAGGGTGAACACTGAAGCTTTCTTT. Full variable domain (missing parts from reference TRBV5-4 and TRBJ1-1): ETGVTQSPTHLIKTRGQQVTLRCSSQSGHNTVSWYQQALGQGPQFIFQYYREEENGRGNFPPRFSGLQFPNYSSELNVNALELDDSALYLCASSLAEGGGRVNTEAFFGQGTRLTVV.

This chain links TRBV10-3 with TRBJ1-4; D gene ambiguous. The CDR3 has 13 amino acids. Trimming took off 4 bases at V and 1 base at J, with 4 bases between the two ends. The V gene's germline CDR1 is ENHRY and CDR2 SYGVKD. The CDR3 DNA reads TGTGCCATCAGTGGGAGAACTAATGAAAAACTGTTTTTT. Translated: CAISGRTNEKLFF.

V and J are TRBV3-1 (or the pseudogene TRBV3-2) and TRBJ1-2, with 8 bases identical to TRBD1. The CDR3 totals 14 residues. V was clipped by 5 bases and J by 6 bases; unmatched bases: 8. From germline, CDR1 is LGHDT and CDR2 YNNKEL (reference sequence). The CDR3 DNA reads TGTGCCAGCAGCTGGACAGGGCTGGGAAATGGCTACACCTTC. Amino acids: CASSWTGLGNGYTF.

V gene TRBV5-4 combines with J gene TRBJ2-5; TRBD2 matches at 9 bases. The CDR3 sequence is 16 residues long. Losses at the gene ends were 0 bases for V and 2 bases for J; bases not matched to a gene: 5. Germline CDR1 reads SGHNT; CDR2 reads YYREEE (reference sequence). CDR3 DNA: TGTGCCAGCAGCTTGGATCGACTAGCGGTTCAAGAGACCCAGTACTTC. Amino acid sequence: CASSLDRLAVQETQYF. The full variable domain, rest sourced from reference TRBV5-4 and TRBJ2-5, is ETGVTQSPTHLIKTRGQQVTLRCSSQSGHNTVSWYQQALGQGPQFIFQYYREEENGRGNFPPRFSGLQFPNYSSELNVNALELDDSALYLCASSLDRLAVQETQYFGPGTRLLVL.

The chain has TRBV11-2 and TRBJ2-3; D ambiguous. Germline V gene data show CDR1 as SGHAT and CDR2 as FQNNGV. CDR3 length: 16 residues. Trimming cost V 3 bases and J 5 bases, with 18 bases left between them. CDR3 sequence: CASSFPLTVFGDTQYF. CDR3 DNA: TGTGCCAGCAGCTTCCCTCTTACCGTCTTCGGAGATACGCAGTATTTT.

This clone has a handful of counts. The chain employs TRBV5-4 and TRBJ2-1, with 16 bases identical to TRBD2. The V segment lost 5 bases and the J segment 0 bases; nucleotides outside the gene matches: 8. Germline V gene lookup returns CDR1 SGHNT and CDR2 YYREEE (reference sequence). The CDR3 spans 19 residues. In DNA form, the CDR3 reads TGTGCCAGCAGTCTCTTGGGGACTAGCGGGAGGGCCTCCTACAATGAGCAGTTCTTC. It yields the protein CASSLLGTSGRASYNEQFF.

This sequence joins TRBV6-4 and TRBJ2-1, with 8 bases that match TRBD2. Germline V lookup: CDR1 MRHNA, CDR2 SNTAGT. This CDR3 has 16 amino acids. Trimming removed 4 bases from V and 7 bases from J; junction bases left unmatched: 12. CDR3 residues: CASSGDGTSSPNEQFF. CDR3 sequence (DNA): TGTGCCAGCAGTGGGGACGGGACTAGTTCCCCGAATGAGCAGTTCTTC.

In nucleotides, the CDR3 is TGTGCCAGCAATCCTACATTAGCGGGTTACACAGATACGCAGTATTTT. Its translation: CASNPTLAGYTDTQYF. This chain links TRBV28 with TRBJ2-3; 7 bases match TRBD2. Germline V CDR1 and CDR2: MDHEN, SYDVKM. V shed 7 bases, J shed 2 bases, and the junction held 12 bases outside the gene matches. There are 16 residues in the CDR3.

The V call is TRBV4-2, the J call TRBJ2-6, with 10 bases that match TRBD2. Germline V lookup: CDR1 LGHNA, CDR2 YNFKEQ. After removal of 0 bases from V and 3 bases from J, the junction contained 8 bases not matched to a gene. CDR3 length equals 19 residues. The CDR3, as DNA: TGTGCCAGCAGCCAAGATATCGTAGCGGGAGGTTTTGGGGCCAACGTCCTGACTTTC. This translates into CASSQDIVAGGFGANVLTF.

This chain joins TRBV7-2 and TRBJ1-1; a weak D match, TRBD1 (5 bases). CDR1 is SGHTA, CDR2 FQGNSA, per germline. V lost 5 bases, J lost 0 bases, and 10 bases lay in between. The CDR3 spans 14 residues. CDR3 DNA: TGTGCCAGCAGCGCCCAGGGTATGAACACTGAAGCTTTCTTT. This codes for CASSAQGMNTEAFF.

The chain joins TRBV9 to TRBJ2-5, with TRBD2 identical over 8 bases. The CDR3 spans 13 residues. CDR1 and CDR2 from the germline V gene are SGDLS and YYNGEE. V lost 3 bases and J lost 7; bases outside the gene matches: 5. The chain's CDR3 is CASSAAGEVTQYF. For the CDR3, the DNA is TGTGCCAGCAGCGCAGCGGGGGAGGTGACCCAGTACTTC.

A single count supports this clone. The chain is built from TRBV4-3 and TRBJ2-2, with 9 positions matching TRBD1. Unmatched junction bases numbered 6, after V lost 3 bases and J lost 10 bases. This CDR3 is 14 amino acids long. The germline V gene encodes CDR1 LGHNA and CDR2 YSLEER. Here the CDR3 reads CASSHWTGDEELFF. CDR3 sequence (DNA): TGCGCCAGCAGCCACTGGACAGGGGACGAGGAGCTGTTTTTT.

CDR3 sequence reads: CASSKQQGRETQYF. For the CDR3, the DNA is TGTGCCAGCAGCAAACAACAGGGTCGGGAGACCCAGTACTTC. The J gene is TRBJ2-5, the V gene TRBV6-5, with D perhaps TRBD1 (6 bases). This CDR3 has 14 amino acids. The germline gives CDR1 MNHEY, CDR2 SVGAGI. V gave up 6 bases and J gave up 5 bases, with 16 bases separating them.

The rearrangement links TRBV10-3 to TRBJ2-7; a weak D match, TRBD2 (5 bases). The CDR3 consists of 13 residues. V was cut by 8 bases and J by 0 bases, with 11 bases left in between. In germline, CDR1 is ENHRY, CDR2 SYGVKD. The DNA for the CDR3 is TGTGCCATCGCGGCTAGCCACTCCTACGAGCAGTACTTC. The encoded protein is CAIAASHSYEQYF.

With regard to this clone: A read error may account for a junction end that differs from germline. The chain is built from TRBV24-1 and TRBJ1-4; D perhaps matches TRBD1 (6 bases). The CDR3 length is 17 residues. Germline CDR1 is KGHDR and CDR2 is SFDVKD. The CDR3 nucleotides read TGTGCCACCAGTGATTTCCAATTGGGGGCAACTAATGAAAAACTGCTTTTT. It yields the protein CATSDFQLGATNEKLLF.

This chain joins TRBV23-1 and TRBJ1-1; TRBD1 aligns across 7 bases. TRBV23-1 is treated as an ORF (open reading frame) with a function not yet certain. Trimming at V came to 0 bases and at J to 0 bases, leaving 7 bases not matched to a gene. This CDR3 is 17 amino acids long. The CDR3 bases are TGCGCCAGCAGTCAATCGGGACGTGGGACAGTGAACACTGAAGCTTTCTTT. It codes for CASSQSGRGTVNTEAFF.

This clone turned up a few times. The chain uses TRBV11-2 and TRBJ2-7; a possible D gene is TRBD1 (6 bases). Germline values: CDR1 SGHAT, CDR2 FQNNGV. CDR3 length equals 14 residues. With 6 bases removed from V and 3 bases from J, the gap between germline ends came to 15 bases. This chain's CDR3 is CASSSNRAYYEQYF. Here the CDR3 DNA reads TGTGCCAGCAGTTCCAACAGGGCCTACTACGAGCAGTACTTC.

Worth noting for this clone: A junction end diverges from the germline sequence, so it may reflect a read error. V is TRBV9 and J is TRBJ1-4; 9 bases align to TRBD1. In germline, CDR1 is SGDLS, CDR2 YYNGEE. The CDR3 totals 16 residues. CDR3 residues: CASSVGTGGTNEKLLF. Written as DNA, the CDR3 is TGTGCCAGCAGCGTAGGAACAGGGGGCACTAATGAAAAACTGCTTTTT. Filled out from reference TRBV9 and TRBJ1-4, the complete variable domain reads DSGVTQTPKHLITATGQRVTLRCSPRSGDLSVYWYQQSLDQGLQFLIQYYNGEERAKGNILERFSAQQFPDLHSELNLSSLELGDSALYFCASSVGTGGTNEKLLFGSGTQLSVL.

The chain employs TRBV3-1 (or the pseudogene TRBV3-2) and TRBJ2-7, with a possible D match to TRBD1 (5 bases). CDR1 is LGHDT, CDR2 YNNKEL, per germline (reference sequence). The V gene lost 1 base and the J gene lost 1 base, with 14 bases spanning the gap. The CDR3 runs to 16 residues. The CDR3: CASSQVTGSSSYEQYF. The CDR3 coding sequence is TGTGCCAGCAGCCAAGTAACAGGATCATCATCCTACGAGCAGTACTTC.

The chain recombines TRBV5-5 with TRBJ2-7; D gene uncertain. The V end was cut by 0 bases, the J end by 1 base, with 11 bases between. The CDR3 is made up of 15 amino acids. In germline, CDR1 is SGHKS, CDR2 YYEKEE (reference sequence). The CDR3 spells CASSLGSGKSYEQYF. DNA for the CDR3: TGTGCCAGCAGCTTGGGGTCAGGTAAATCCTACGAGCAGTACTTC.